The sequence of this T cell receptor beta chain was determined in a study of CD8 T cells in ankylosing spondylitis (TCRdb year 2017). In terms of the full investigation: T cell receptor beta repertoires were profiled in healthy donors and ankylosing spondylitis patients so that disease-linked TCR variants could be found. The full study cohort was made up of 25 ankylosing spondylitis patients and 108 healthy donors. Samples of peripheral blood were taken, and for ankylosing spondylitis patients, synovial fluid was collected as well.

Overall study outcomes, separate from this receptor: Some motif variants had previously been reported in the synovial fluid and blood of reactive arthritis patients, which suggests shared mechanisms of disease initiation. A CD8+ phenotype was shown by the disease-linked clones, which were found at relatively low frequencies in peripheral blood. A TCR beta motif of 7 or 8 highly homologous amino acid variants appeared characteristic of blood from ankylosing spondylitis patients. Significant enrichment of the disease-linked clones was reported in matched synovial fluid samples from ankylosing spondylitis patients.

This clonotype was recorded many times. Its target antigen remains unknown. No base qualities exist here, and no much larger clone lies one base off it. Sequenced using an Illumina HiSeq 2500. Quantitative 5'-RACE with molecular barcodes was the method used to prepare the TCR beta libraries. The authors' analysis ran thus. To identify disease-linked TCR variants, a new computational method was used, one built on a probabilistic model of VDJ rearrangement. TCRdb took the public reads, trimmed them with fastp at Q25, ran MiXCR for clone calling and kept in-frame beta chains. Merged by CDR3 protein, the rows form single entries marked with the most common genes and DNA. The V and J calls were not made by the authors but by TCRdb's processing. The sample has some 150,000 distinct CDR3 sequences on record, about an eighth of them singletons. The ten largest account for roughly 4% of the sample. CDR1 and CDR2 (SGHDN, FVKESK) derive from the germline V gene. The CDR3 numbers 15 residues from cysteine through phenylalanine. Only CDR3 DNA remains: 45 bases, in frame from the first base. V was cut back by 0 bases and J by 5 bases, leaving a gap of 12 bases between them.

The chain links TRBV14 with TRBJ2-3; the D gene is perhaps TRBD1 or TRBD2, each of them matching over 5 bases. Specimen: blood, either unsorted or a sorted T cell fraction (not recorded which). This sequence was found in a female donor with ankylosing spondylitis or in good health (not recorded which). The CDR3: CASSQEGLGGDTQYF. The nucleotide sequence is TGTGCCAGCAGCCAAGAGGGGCTAGGAGGAGATACGCAGTATTTT.